The rows below give T cell receptor beta chains drawn from one sample of a study of response to subunit inactivated influenza vaccine. TCRdb reanalysed the RT-PCR reads using MiXCR and keeps one entry per CDR3 protein. Of 600,000 to 850,000 distinct CDR3 sequences listed, 11% to 15% are singletons. Here the sequenced sample was PBMCs from blood, taken around two weeks before vaccination. The source of these receptors is a man aged 50 or older who received an inactivated influenza vaccine. Both conserved end residues are part of each CDR3.

>TRBJ1-1|TRBV29-1
CSVQWGVNTEAFF
>TRBJ1-4|TRBV5-1
CASSTGTGRGEKLFF
>TRBJ2-7|TRBV28
CASSPALGSYEQYF
>TRBJ1-1|TRBV29-1
CSVTTGGGSEAFF
>TRBJ2-1|TRBV13
CASARTSGRARYNEQFF
>TRBJ1-2|TRBV27
CASKRTGDGGYTF
>TRBJ2-5|TRBV20-1
CSASLLAGAMGRETQYF
>TRBJ1-3|TRBV2
CASRGTGGAGNTIYF
>TRBJ2-2|TRBV12-3/TRBV12-4
CASSFDWNGELFF
>TRBJ2-5|TRBV7-2
CASTLTSGGQTQYF
>TRBJ2-7|TRBV2
CASRSGQGAYEQYF
>TRBJ1-1|TRBV5-1
CASSPVPGQGSNTEAFF
>TRBJ1-2|TRBV6-1
CASSDPGLSYYGYTF
>TRBJ2-1|TRBV5-1
CASSLDSGLGSYNEQFF
>TRBJ2-7|TRBV20-1
CSARGTPYEQYF
>TRBJ2-7|TRBV20-1
CSATTTSYEQYF
>TRBJ2-3|TRBV29-1
CSAWLATFSDTQYF
>TRBJ1-3|TRBV20-1
CSAAGTAARGNTIYF
>TRBJ2-7|TRBV7-8
CASSLGGLSAYEQYF
>TRBJ2-4|TRBV20-1
CSARPLKGEAKNIQYF
>TRBJ2-2|TRBV20-1
CSARTRAVGELFF
>TRBJ2-2|TRBV28
CASSFFTTGGELFF
>TRBJ1-1|TRBV5-1
CASSWGDTEAFF
>TRBJ1-6|TRBV6-2/TRBV6-3
CASSYFGSPLHF
>TRBJ1-5|TRBV4-3
CASSQDNRGQPQHF
>TRBJ2-1|TRBV20-1
CSALDSGSYNEQFF
>TRBJ1-6|TRBV5-6
CASSPGRHNSPLHF
>TRBJ2-3|TRBV5-1
CASSLGAGVETDTQYF
>TRBJ2-1|TRBV4-1
CASSQGPRLAGGPYEQFF
>TRBJ1-6|TRBV16
CASSQPRGLRAPLHF
>TRBJ2-7|TRBV3-1
CASSPPGTGGRYEQYF
>TRBJ2-1|TRBV7-8
CASSRTGGTYNEQFF
>TRBJ2-7|TRBV20-1
CSADRQGASNEQYF
>TRBJ2-4|TRBV5-1
CASSPGYGAKNIQYF
>TRBJ2-1|TRBV20-1
CSAVPPGTGTYNEQFF
>TRBJ2-5|TRBV4-3
CASSQNSGETQYF
>TRBJ2-2|TRBV7-9
CASSPRLARNTGELFF
>TRBJ2-6|TRBV20-1
CSARTSGRISGANVLTF
>TRBJ2-7|TRBV5-6
CASSFQTEEQYF
>TRBJ1-3|TRBV21-1
CASSKGKGASGNTIYF
>TRBJ1-5|TRBV12-3/TRBV12-4
CASSLGTGNQPQHF
>TRBJ1-1|TRBV29-1
CSVEDRGVLNTEAFF
>TRBJ2-3|TRBV11-2
CASSLAGGRIDTQYF
>TRBJ2-3|TRBV5-1
CASSPDFASTDTQYF
>TRBJ2-3|TRBV6-2/TRBV6-3
CASTSPLTSRTDTQYF
>TRBJ2-5|TRBV20-1
CSASLAGGRETQYF
>TRBJ2-7|TRBV5-1
CASSTTPSSGLSYEQYF
>TRBJ1-1|TRBV3-1
CASSFGSRSEAFF
>TRBJ2-7|TRBV10-3
CAISSRQEIYEQYF
>TRBJ1-4|TRBV4-1
CASGKAALSTNEKLFF
>TRBJ1-2|TRBV27
CASSFSTPRTGDGYTF
>TRBJ2-7|TRBV9
CASSVADSPYEQYF
>TRBJ1-1|TRBV10-3
CAISDFSELNTEAFF
>TRBJ2-3|TRBV5-1
CASSFGHTDTQYF